Listed here are 25 T cell receptor beta chains from one sample, sequenced in a study of shared clonotypes between healthy human individuals. Repertoires were generated with immunoSEQ multiplex PCR, while TCRdb's copy carries only in-frame clones and drops some. The top ten hold about 0.89% of the sample, which has about 1.1 million clones, approximately 75% seen once. Input material: memory CD4+ T cells from PBMCs. Subset denoted: CD45RA-negative fraction. The origin of the receptors is a man between 18 and 35 years old in good health. Some clones in this sample may be carry-over from other donors' samples.

Regarding this clone: A much larger clonotype is one base distant, so this may be a read error. The V and J genes are TRBV28 and TRBJ2-1; TRBD1 matches 7 bases. The CDR3 sequence is 14 residues long. From germline, CDR1 is MDHEN and CDR2 SYDVKM. V was clipped by 8 bases and J by 8 bases; unmatched bases: 12. The CDR3 region is CASLRQGRNDEQFF. CDR3 nucleotide sequence: TGTGCCAGCCTGCGACAGGGAAGGAACGATGAGCAGTTCTTC. Based on the CDR3 plus reference TRBV28 and TRBJ2-1, the full variable domain is DVKVTQSSRYLVKRTGEKVFLECVQDMDHENMFWYRQDPGLGLRLIYFSYDVKMKEKGDIPEGYSVSREKKERFSLILESASTNQTSMYLCASLRQGRNDEQFFGPGTRLTVL.

This chain links TRBV11-2 with TRBJ2-7; 7 positions match TRBD2. Trimming at V came to 5 bases and at J to 6 bases, leaving 13 bases not matched to a gene. CDR3 size: 15 residues. Looked up from germline, CDR1 is SGHAT and CDR2 is FQNNGV. The CDR3 sequence is CASSPRTRSNGEQYF. CDR3 coding DNA: TGTGCCAGCAGCCCCCGGACTAGATCGAATGGCGAGCAGTACTTC.

The V gene is TRBV5-4, the J gene TRBJ2-1, with D unresolved. This CDR3 is 13 amino acids long. V lost 4 bases to trimming and J lost 9 bases, with 14 bases between them. Germline V gene data show CDR1 as SGHNT and CDR2 as YYREEE (reference sequence). The CDR3 DNA sequence: TGTGCCAGCAGCCCAGCCCCACGCAGTGAGCAGTTCTTC. Protein: CASSPAPRSEQFF.

The genes are TRBV25-1 and TRBJ2-7; tentatively, D is TRBD1 (6 bases). The germline V gene has CDR1 MGHDK and CDR2 SYGVNS. This CDR3 is built from 15 residues. V dropped 4 bases and J dropped 2 bases, with 15 bases sitting between them. As DNA, the CDR3 is TGTGCCAGCAGTGCAGCCGACAGGAGAACCTACGAGCAGTACTTC. This gives the protein CASSAADRRTYEQYF.

With regard to this clone: This CDR3 is also generated by other DNA sequences in the sample. The gene calls are TRBV9 and TRBJ2-7; D unresolved. This CDR3 is built from 13 residues. The V and J ends lost 0 bases and 6 bases respectively, with 10 bases between them. Germline V lookup: CDR1 SGDLS, CDR2 YYNGEE. For the CDR3, the DNA is TGTGCCAGCAGCGTAGGACCGGGCGGCGAGCAGTACTTC. Translated, it gives CASSVGPGGEQYF. Filled out from reference TRBV9 and TRBJ2-7, the complete variable domain reads DSGVTQTPKHLITATGQRVTLRCSPRSGDLSVYWYQQSLDQGLQFLIQYYNGEERAKGNILERFSAQQFPDLHSELNLSSLELGDSALYFCASSVGPGGEQYFGPGTRLTVT.

The V gene is TRBV2, the J gene TRBJ2-7, with TRBD1 matching 8 bases. The CDR3 consists of 13 residues. The junction had 3 bases not matched to a gene; V was cut back by 6 bases and J by 2 bases. Germline CDR1 SNHLY, CDR2 FYNNEI. As DNA, the CDR3 is TGTGCCAGCAGGGGACAGGCTCCCTACGAGCAGTACTTC. Amino acid sequence: CASRGQAPYEQYF.

The genes are TRBV7-9 and TRBJ2-2; 14 nucleotides agree with TRBD2. The CDR3 covers 15 residues. The germline V gene encodes CDR1 SEHNR and CDR2 FQNEAQ (reference sequence). The trim removed 5 bases at V and 6 bases at J, leaving 2 bases unmatched. CDR3 loop: CASSQGLAGAGELFF. CDR3 nucleotides: TGTGCCAGCAGCCAGGGACTAGCGGGAGCCGGGGAGCTGTTTTTT.

V gene TRBV28 combines with J gene TRBJ2-7; TRBD1 agrees at 9 bases. V dropped 3 bases and J dropped 7; count of bases not matched to a gene: 7. CDR3 length: 14 amino acids. Per germline, CDR1 MDHEN and CDR2 SYDVKM. CDR3 nucleotide sequence: TGTGCCAGCAGTTTTGGGGACAGGGTGGGAGAGCAGTACTTC. Its translation is CASSFGDRVGEQYF. Variable domain in full (rest from reference TRBV28 and TRBJ2-7): DVKVTQSSRYLVKRTGEKVFLECVQDMDHENMFWYRQDPGLGLRLIYFSYDVKMKEKGDIPEGYSVSREKKERFSLILESASTNQTSMYLCASSFGDRVGEQYFGPGTRLTVT.

The V and J genes are TRBV6-5 and TRBJ2-7, with D perhaps given as TRBD1 or TRBD2 (5 bases each). Between the trimmed V and J ends, which lost 5 bases and 7 bases, there was a span of 21 bases. Germline V gene sequence: CDR1 MNHEY, CDR2 SVGAGI. The CDR3 has 15 amino acids. Here the CDR3 reads CASSVTRDPVWEQYF. CDR3 coding DNA: TGTGCCAGCAGTGTGACCCGGGACCCCGTTTGGGAGCAGTACTTC.

V gene TRBV6-1 combines with J gene TRBJ1-2, with TRBD1 matching over 7 bases. The ends lost 5 bases at V and 4 bases at J; junction bases unmatched: 4. The CDR3 is 13 residues long. Germline CDR1 is MNHNS and CDR2 is SASEGT. The CDR3 DNA follows: TGTGCCAGCAGTATGACAGGGTCCTATGGCTACACCTTC. This gives the protein CASSMTGSYGYTF.

The rearrangement links TRBV30 to TRBJ1-2; D unresolved. Per the germline V gene, CDR1 is GTSNPN and CDR2 is SVGIG (reference sequence). CDR3 length equals 13 residues. Deletions cut 0 bases from V and 8 bases from J, with 13 bases between. The CDR3 sequence is CAWSVRVDAGYTF. CDR3 DNA: TGTGCCTGGAGTGTACGTGTCGACGCCGGCTACACCTTC.

This clone was detected a few times. The chain joins TRBV7-6 to TRBJ2-3; D remains unclear. The V end lost 3 bases, the J end lost 0 bases, and 7 bases lay between the germline ends. The CDR3 contains 14 residues. Germline V lookup: CDR1 SGHVS, CDR2 FNYEAQ. The chain's CDR3 is CASSFSLSTDTQYF. CDR3 nucleotides: TGTGCCAGCAGCTTCTCCCTTAGCACAGATACGCAGTATTTT.

The chain uses TRBV13 and TRBJ2-5; D is tentatively TRBD1 or TRBD2 (5 bases each). Per the germline V gene, CDR1 is PRHDT and CDR2 is FYEKMQ (reference sequence). This CDR3 has 15 residues. Trimming cost V 8 bases and J 2 bases, with 18 bases left between them. Written as DNA, the CDR3 is TGTGCCAGCTTGCGGAGTGGGGGATATCAAGAGACCCAGTACTTC. As protein: CASLRSGGYQETQYF. The full variable domain, its missing parts supplied by reference TRBV13 and TRBJ2-5, is AAGVIQSPRHLIKEKRETATLKCYPIPRHDTVYWYQQGPGQDPQFLISFYEKMQSDKGSIPDRFSAQQFSDYHSELNMSSLELGDSALYFCASLRSGGYQETQYFGPGTRLLVL.

A word on this clone: The identical CDR3 is also encoded by other nucleotide sequences in the sample. The genes are TRBV6-6 and TRBJ1-2, with 7 bases lining up with TRBD1. The CDR3 length is 13 residues. Germline V gene sequence: CDR1 MNHNY, CDR2 SVGAGI (reference sequence). V trimming: 5 bases; J trimming: 5 bases; junction bases outside the gene matches: 5. CDR3 DNA: TGTGCCAGCAGTCCTGACAGGGTATATGGCTACACCTTC. Translation: CASSPDRVYGYTF.

The chain combines TRBV18 with TRBJ2-5, with D perhaps matching TRBD1 (5 bases). The CDR3 has 14 amino acids. From germline, CDR1 is KGHSH and CDR2 LQKENI. Deletions cut 6 bases from V and 5 bases from J, with 16 bases between. The CDR3 DNA is TGTGCCAGCTCCAACGCACAGGTAGACGAGACCCAGTACTTC. Its protein product is CASSNAQVDETQYF.

The chain has TRBV7-2 and TRBJ2-2, with D perhaps assigned TRBD1 or TRBD2 (5 bases each). The germline CDR1 and CDR2 sequences are SGHTA and FQGNSA. Between the trimmed V and J ends, which lost 5 bases and 4 bases, there was a span of 17 bases. The CDR3 is 16 amino acids. CDR3 sequence (DNA): TGTGCCAGCAGCCCCGCCCGGAGAGGGGCCACCGGGGAGCTGTTTTTT. Its protein is CASSPARRGATGELFF.

The J gene is TRBJ2-2, the V gene TRBV7-8, with 8 bases aligning to TRBD2. Trimming cost V 2 bases and J 4 bases; bases outside gene matches: 6. The CDR3 contains 16 residues. Germline CDR1 reads SGHVS; CDR2 reads FQNEAQ. CDR3 amino acids: CASSLSAGVATGELFF. The DNA for the CDR3 is TGTGCCAGCAGCTTATCAGCGGGAGTGGCCACCGGGGAGCTGTTTTTT. Together with reference TRBV7-8 and TRBJ2-2, the CDR3 gives the full variable domain: GAGVSQSPRYKVAKRGQDVALRCDPISGHVSLFWYQQALGQGPEFLTYFQNEAQLDKSGLPSDRFFAERPEGSVSTLKIQRTQQEDSAVYLCASSLSAGVATGELFFGEGSRLTVL.

J is TRBJ2-1 and V is TRBV7-8, with D perhaps being TRBD1 or TRBD2 (6 bases each). Germline loops: CDR1 SGHVS, CDR2 FQNEAQ. The V gene lost 0 bases and the J gene lost 14 bases, with 14 bases spanning the gap. The CDR3 consists of 13 residues. CDR3 sequence: CASSLAGASVKFF. Written as DNA, the CDR3 is TGTGCCAGCAGCTTAGCGGGGGCTAGCGTGAAGTTCTTC.

The chain has TRBV9 and TRBJ2-7; TRBD2 matches at 8 bases. There are 16 residues in the CDR3. Trimming cost V 4 bases and J 5 bases; bases outside gene matches: 14. Germline V gene data show CDR1 as SGDLS and CDR2 as YYNGEE. CDR3 in DNA: TGTGCCAGCAGCTTGAGGAGGGGGGGACTAGGTGACGAGCAGTACTTC. Translated, it gives CASSLRRGGLGDEQYF.

The chain combines TRBV7-2 with TRBJ2-5, with 9 bases matching TRBD2. J was trimmed by 5 bases and V by 3 bases; bases with no gene match: 10. There are 16 residues in the CDR3. Germline loops: CDR1 SGHTA, CDR2 FQGNSA. The CDR3 region has the DNA TGTGCCAGCAGCTTCGGGGTAGCGGGAGTTGTGGAGACCCAGTACTTC. Translated: CASSFGVAGVVETQYF.

CDR3 sequence: CASSRTGQRDTQYF. The CDR3 nucleotides read TGCGCCAGCAGTCGGACAGGGCAGAGGGATACGCAGTATTTT. J is TRBJ2-3 and V is TRBV10-1, with 8 nucleotides matching TRBD1. The CDR3 is 14 residues long. Unmatched junction bases numbered 7, after V lost 5 bases and J lost 6 bases. The germline gives CDR1 WNHNN, CDR2 SYGVQD (reference sequence).

The chain joins TRBV6-6 to TRBJ1-5, with 8 nucleotides matching TRBD1. V dropped 6 bases and J dropped 0; count of bases not matched to a gene: 7. The CDR3 covers 16 residues. Germline CDR1 reads MNHNY; CDR2 reads SVGAGI (reference sequence). The CDR3 bases are TGTGCCAGCAGCCAACACAGGGGGGGTAGCAATCAGCCCCAGCATTTT. Translation: CASSQHRGGSNQPQHF.

This clone was seen only once. This chain joins TRBV11-3 and TRBJ2-1; D possibly corresponds to TRBD1 (6 bases). CDR1 is SGHNT and CDR2 is YENEEA in the germline V gene. This CDR3 region has 12 residues. Deletions cut 5 bases from V and 8 bases from J, with 10 bases between. The CDR3 reads CASSEGVYEQFF. DNA of the CDR3: TGTGCCAGCAGCGAGGGGGTCTATGAGCAGTTCTTC.

The V and J genes are TRBV28 and TRBJ2-3; possible D gene TRBD2, 6 bases. V lost 6 bases to trimming and J lost 2 bases, with 12 bases between them. Germline CDR1 is MDHEN and CDR2 is SYDVKM. The CDR3 runs 14 residues. The CDR3 protein is CASSWGGDTDTQYF. Here the CDR3 DNA reads TGTGCCAGCAGCTGGGGCGGGGACACAGATACGCAGTATTTT.

This rearrangement joins TRBV7-2 to TRBJ1-4, with D perhaps TRBD1 (6 bases). Trimming cost V 5 bases and J 10 bases, with 17 bases left between them. The V gene's germline CDR1 is SGHTA and CDR2 FQGNSA. The CDR3 totals 14 residues. The CDR3 here is CASSMDSGGGKLFF. As DNA, the CDR3 is TGTGCCAGCAGCATGGACAGCGGGGGAGGAAAACTGTTTTTT.